This T cell receptor (beta chain) was identified during a study of T cell responses to AZD1222 COVID-19 vaccine. Study observations and caveats: Following two doses of AZD1222, Spike-specific TCR breadth and depth rose. Females outnumbered males among donors, who were mostly white British; clonal diversity was possibly underestimated. Among those given AZD1222, only 6 or 7 were seropositive at baseline. Close to half of spike-specific TCRs reportedly recognize unmutated variant regions.

This clone was seen just once. No antigen is known for it. This table comes from immunoSEQ multiplex PCR, and its TCRdb copy is limited to in-frame clones, with some not included. The sample lists more than 95,000 clones; 88% were seen once. V lost 1 base to trimming and J lost 5 bases, with 10 bases between them. CDR3 size: 14 residues. Germline assignment: CDR1 MNHGY and CDR2 SVAAGI. The rearrangement joins TRBV6-9 to TRBJ2-3; D remains ambiguous. This sequence was found in an adult in good health. The specimen comprised peripheral blood, sampled on day 0 of AZD1222 vaccination. The CDR3 sequence: CASSYFLDKDTQYF. CDR3 DNA sequence: TGTGCCAGCAGTTATTTCCTAGATAAAGATACGCAGTATTTT.